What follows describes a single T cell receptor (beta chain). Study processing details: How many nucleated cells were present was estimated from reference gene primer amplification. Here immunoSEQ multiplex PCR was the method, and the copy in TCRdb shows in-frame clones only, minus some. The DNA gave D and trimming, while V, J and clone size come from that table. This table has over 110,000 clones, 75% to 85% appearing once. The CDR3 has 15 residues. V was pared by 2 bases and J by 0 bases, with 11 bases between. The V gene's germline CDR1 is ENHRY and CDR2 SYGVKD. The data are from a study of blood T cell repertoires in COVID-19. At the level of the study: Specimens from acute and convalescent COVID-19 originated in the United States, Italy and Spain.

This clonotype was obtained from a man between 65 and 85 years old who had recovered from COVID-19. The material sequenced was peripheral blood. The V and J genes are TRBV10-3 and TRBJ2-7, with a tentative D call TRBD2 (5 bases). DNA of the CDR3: TGTGCCATCAGTGAGGTCGCGGGTAGCTCCTACGAGCAGTACTTC. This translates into CAISEVAGSSYEQYF.